This entry lists 10 T cell receptor beta chains sequenced from one sample in a study of T cells in Graves' hyperthyroidism and ophthalmopathy. TCR beta CDR3 regions were amplified from RNA transcripts. RT-PCR in the first round (using the HTBI primer set) targeted the TCR CDR3. TCRdb redid the calling of the multiplex PCR reads with MiXCR, one entry per CDR3 protein. Seen here are about 50,000 distinct CDR3 sequences, approximately 50% observed once, and the top ten hold roughly a third. The specimen sequenced was peripheral blood or thyroid tissue (not recorded which). The receptors were sampled from a woman between 45 and 65 years old with Graves' hyperthyroidism.

This rearrangement joins TRBV9 to TRBJ2-6, with D hard to call. The V end was cut by 0 bases, the J end by 3 bases, with 7 bases between. Germline V lookup: CDR1 SGDLS, CDR2 YYNGEE. The CDR3 is made up of 15 amino acids. The DNA for the CDR3 is TGTGCCAGCAGCGTAGAAGGGAATGGGGCCAACGTCCTGACTTTC. Its translation: CASSVEGNGANVLTF.

Points on this clonotype: The junction and the germline gene differ at one end; a read error may be behind it. The chain joins TRBV5-1 to TRBJ2-7; 9 nucleotides line up with TRBD1. The CDR3 runs 14 residues. In germline, CDR1 is SGHRS, CDR2 YFSETQ. The CDR3 sequence: CASSSGQGSYEQYF. The CDR3 region has the DNA TGTGCCAGCAGCTCGGGACAGGGATCCTACGAGCAGTACTTC.

This clonotype was picked up many times. CDR3 in amino acids: CASSYVAGGLYEQYF. CDR3 nucleotides: TGTGCCAGCAGTTACGTGGCGGGAGGTCTGTACGAGCAGTACTTC. This chain connects TRBV6-2 or TRBV6-3 to TRBJ2-7; 8 nucleotides match TRBD2. The V segment lost 2 bases and the J segment 4 bases; nucleotides outside the gene matches: 7. This CDR3 is 15 amino acids long. The germline gives CDR1 MNHEY, CDR2 SVGEGT.

This clonotype was observed a few times. The chain is built from TRBV15 and TRBJ2-7; TRBD2 matches 10 bases. Germline V lookup: CDR1 LNHNV, CDR2 YYDKDF (reference sequence). V lost 2 bases to trimming and J lost 0 bases; unmatched junction nucleotides: 10. This CDR3 is 18 amino acids long. As DNA, the CDR3 is TGTGCCACCAGCAGAAACAGGACTAGCGGAGCCACCTCCTACGAGCAGTACTTC. It is translated as CATSRNRTSGATSYEQYF.

With regard to this clonotype: One junction end disagrees with the germline gene, perhaps due to a read error. V and J are TRBV29-1 and TRBJ2-7, with a tentative D call TRBD1 (7 bases). The CDR3 is 13 residues long. Germline V gives CDR1 SQVTM, CDR2 ANQGSEA. CDR3 amino acids: CSVEGGTVYGQYF. CDR3 DNA: TGCAGCGTCGAAGGGGGGACAGTGTACGGGCAGTACTTC.

This chain uses TRBV10-3 with TRBJ2-5, with 9 bases aligning to TRBD1. V lost 10 bases and J lost 0; bases outside the gene matches: 9. The CDR3 totals 15 residues. Germline V gene data show CDR1 as ENHRY and CDR2 as SYGVKD. The CDR3 sequence is CATGLTGGYQETQYF. DNA of the CDR3: TGTGCCACGGGTCTGACAGGGGGATACCAAGAGACCCAGTACTTC.

The V and J genes are TRBV2 and TRBJ2-7, with D unresolved. Per germline, CDR1 SNHLY and CDR2 FYNNEI. Trimming took off 6 bases at V and 5 bases at J, with 14 bases between the two ends. The CDR3 is made up of 13 amino acids. The CDR3, as DNA: TGTGCCAGCAGCTTTCCGGGTCAAGACGAGCAGTACTTC. This translates into CASSFPGQDEQYF.

This sequence joins TRBV2 and TRBJ2-5; 8 positions agree with TRBD1. Germline V gene sequence: CDR1 SNHLY, CDR2 FYNNEI. V was pared by 6 bases and J by 4 bases, with 10 bases of the junction left unmatched. The CDR3 consists of 15 residues. The DNA of the CDR3 is TGTGCCAGCAGCTCGGGACAGGTGACTCGAGAGACCCAGTACTTC. Its translation: CASSSGQVTRETQYF.

The V call is TRBV7-2, the J call TRBJ2-6, with 13 positions matching TRBD2. This CDR3 region has 18 residues. Germline values: CDR1 SGHTA, CDR2 FQGNSA. V shed 0 bases, J shed 2 bases, and the junction held 1 base outside the gene matches. The CDR3 DNA follows: TGTGCCAGCAGCTTAGCACTAGCGGGAGGGCCTGGGGCCAACGTCCTGACTTTC. It is translated as CASSLALAGGPGANVLTF.

In this sample, this clonotype turned up many times. The chain joins TRBV5-6 to TRBJ1-4, with a weak D call TRBD1 (6 bases). In germline, CDR1 is SGHDT, CDR2 YYEEEE. The germline V and J ends were trimmed by 4 bases and 5 bases, with 12 bases remaining between them. The CDR3 extends over 14 amino acids. CDR3 nucleotide sequence: TGTGCCAGCAGCATCAGGGGCCTAAATGAAAAACTGTTTTTT. Translated, it gives CASSIRGLNEKLFF.